The 9 T cell receptor beta chains listed next were all sequenced from one sample in a study of OX40 agonist ivuxolimab in advanced cancers. The assay was immunoSEQ multiplex PCR, and TCRdb's table has in-frame clones only and misses some. This table holds tens of thousands of clones, approximately 91% found once. The sequencing here drew on CD4+ or CD8+ T cells sorted from blood, taken in a trial of the OX40 agonist ivuxolimab. These receptor sequences come from an adult with an advanced solid tumor such as melanoma, head and neck, liver or kidney cancer.

The genes are TRBV4-2 and TRBJ2-1; perhaps TRBD2 as D (6 bases). Germline-derived CDR1 and CDR2 are LGHNA and YNFKEQ. The CDR3 is 17 residues long. V gave up 4 bases and J gave up 0 bases, with 16 bases separating them. CDR3 sequence: CASSRLTSQSSYNEQFF. Written as DNA, the CDR3 is TGTGCCAGCAGCCGCTTGACTAGTCAGAGCTCCTACAATGAGCAGTTCTTC.

Comment on this clone: One end of the junction is discordant with germline, which a read error may explain. The chain uses TRBV5-4 and TRBJ2-2; 7 positions match TRBD1. CDR3 length: 13 residues. Germline V CDR1 and CDR2: SGHNT, YYREEE (reference sequence). The DNA of the CDR3 is TGCGCCAGCAGCCAAGACAGGGCCGGGGAGCTGTTTTTT. Translating gives CASSQDRAGELFF.

The rearrangement links TRBV7-9 to TRBJ2-2; possible D gene TRBD2, 6 bases. Germline V gene sequence: CDR1 SEHNR, CDR2 FQNEAQ (reference sequence). Trimming cost V 6 bases and J 2 bases, with 16 bases left between them. CDR3 length: 16 residues. In nucleotides, the CDR3 is TGTGCCAGCAGGGCCCCGGGACTGGAAAACACCGGGGAGCTGTTTTTT. It codes for CASRAPGLENTGELFF.

This chain links TRBV9 with TRBJ2-1; D is perhaps TRBD2 (7 bases). Germline values: CDR1 SGDLS, CDR2 YYNGEE. This CDR3 spans 16 amino acids. The V end was cut by 4 bases, the J end by 0 bases, with 14 bases between. CDR3 DNA sequence: TGTGCCAGCAGCCCGGGGGGCGGAAGCTCCTACAATGAGCAGTTCTTC. Translated, it gives CASSPGGGSSYNEQFF.

V and J are TRBV7-9 and TRBJ1-5; D gene ambiguous. The CDR3 is 13 amino acids. Germline CDR1 and CDR2: SEHNR and FQNEAQ (reference sequence). The V gene lost 6 bases and the J gene lost 3 bases, with 9 bases spanning the gap. CDR3 DNA: TGTGCCAGCAGTCAGGAGGCCAATCAGCCCCAGCATTTT. This gives the protein CASSQEANQPQHF.

This clone was counted once. The rearrangement links TRBV7-6 to TRBJ2-7; a possible D gene is TRBD2 (5 bases). The CDR3 spans 17 residues. The V end lost 5 bases, the J end lost 3 bases, and 23 bases lay between the germline ends. Germline CDR1 and CDR2: SGHVS and FNYEAQ. The CDR3 sequence: CASSGQTGIPPVYEQYF. The CDR3 coding sequence is TGTGCCAGCAGCGGCCAAACCGGGATTCCGCCCGTCTACGAGCAGTACTTC.

The chain joins TRBV6-6 to TRBJ2-2; TRBD2 might be the D (7 bases). Germline lookup yields CDR1 MNHNY and CDR2 SVGAGI (reference sequence). The CDR3 totals 16 residues. The ends were cut back, 10 bases at V and 0 bases at J, with 18 bases in the middle. For the CDR3, the DNA is TGTGCCACCCCTACTGGGGGGGGCCCGAACACCGGGGAGCTGTTTTTT. As protein: CATPTGGGPNTGELFF.

The V gene is TRBV5-1, the J gene TRBJ1-2; 11 bases fit TRBD1. The germline CDR1 and CDR2 sequences are SGHRS and YFSETQ. CDR3 length: 16 residues. V was pared by 5 bases and J by 8 bases, with 14 bases of the junction left unmatched. CDR3 residues: CASRYEPGTGGIGYTF. The CDR3, as DNA: TGCGCCAGCAGGTACGAGCCCGGGACAGGGGGGATCGGCTACACCTTC.

The chain couples TRBV6-1 to TRBJ1-5, with D possibly matching TRBD1 (6 bases). This CDR3 has 15 residues. Germline V gives CDR1 MNHNS, CDR2 SASEGT. Trimming cost V 5 bases and J 0 bases, with 11 bases left between them. The CDR3 region has the DNA TGTGCCAGCAGTTGGACAGCTGATAGCAATCAGCCCCAGCATTTT. Translated, it gives CASSWTADSNQPQHF.